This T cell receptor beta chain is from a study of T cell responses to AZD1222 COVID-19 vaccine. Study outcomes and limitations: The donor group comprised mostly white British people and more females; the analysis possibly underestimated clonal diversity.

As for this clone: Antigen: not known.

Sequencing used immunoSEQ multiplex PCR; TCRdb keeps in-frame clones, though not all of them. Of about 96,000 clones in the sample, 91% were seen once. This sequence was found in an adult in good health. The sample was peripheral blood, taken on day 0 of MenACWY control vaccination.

CDR3 region: CASRGGTDTQYF. The CDR3 DNA reads as TGTGCCAGCAGGGGAGGCACAGATACGCAGTATTTT. The chain joins TRBV7-9 to TRBJ2-3; maybe TRBD2 (5 bases). CDR3 size: 12 residues. CDR1 and CDR2 from the germline V gene are SEHNR and FQNEAQ (reference sequence). Trimming left V 6 bases short and J 1 base short, with 5 bases between.